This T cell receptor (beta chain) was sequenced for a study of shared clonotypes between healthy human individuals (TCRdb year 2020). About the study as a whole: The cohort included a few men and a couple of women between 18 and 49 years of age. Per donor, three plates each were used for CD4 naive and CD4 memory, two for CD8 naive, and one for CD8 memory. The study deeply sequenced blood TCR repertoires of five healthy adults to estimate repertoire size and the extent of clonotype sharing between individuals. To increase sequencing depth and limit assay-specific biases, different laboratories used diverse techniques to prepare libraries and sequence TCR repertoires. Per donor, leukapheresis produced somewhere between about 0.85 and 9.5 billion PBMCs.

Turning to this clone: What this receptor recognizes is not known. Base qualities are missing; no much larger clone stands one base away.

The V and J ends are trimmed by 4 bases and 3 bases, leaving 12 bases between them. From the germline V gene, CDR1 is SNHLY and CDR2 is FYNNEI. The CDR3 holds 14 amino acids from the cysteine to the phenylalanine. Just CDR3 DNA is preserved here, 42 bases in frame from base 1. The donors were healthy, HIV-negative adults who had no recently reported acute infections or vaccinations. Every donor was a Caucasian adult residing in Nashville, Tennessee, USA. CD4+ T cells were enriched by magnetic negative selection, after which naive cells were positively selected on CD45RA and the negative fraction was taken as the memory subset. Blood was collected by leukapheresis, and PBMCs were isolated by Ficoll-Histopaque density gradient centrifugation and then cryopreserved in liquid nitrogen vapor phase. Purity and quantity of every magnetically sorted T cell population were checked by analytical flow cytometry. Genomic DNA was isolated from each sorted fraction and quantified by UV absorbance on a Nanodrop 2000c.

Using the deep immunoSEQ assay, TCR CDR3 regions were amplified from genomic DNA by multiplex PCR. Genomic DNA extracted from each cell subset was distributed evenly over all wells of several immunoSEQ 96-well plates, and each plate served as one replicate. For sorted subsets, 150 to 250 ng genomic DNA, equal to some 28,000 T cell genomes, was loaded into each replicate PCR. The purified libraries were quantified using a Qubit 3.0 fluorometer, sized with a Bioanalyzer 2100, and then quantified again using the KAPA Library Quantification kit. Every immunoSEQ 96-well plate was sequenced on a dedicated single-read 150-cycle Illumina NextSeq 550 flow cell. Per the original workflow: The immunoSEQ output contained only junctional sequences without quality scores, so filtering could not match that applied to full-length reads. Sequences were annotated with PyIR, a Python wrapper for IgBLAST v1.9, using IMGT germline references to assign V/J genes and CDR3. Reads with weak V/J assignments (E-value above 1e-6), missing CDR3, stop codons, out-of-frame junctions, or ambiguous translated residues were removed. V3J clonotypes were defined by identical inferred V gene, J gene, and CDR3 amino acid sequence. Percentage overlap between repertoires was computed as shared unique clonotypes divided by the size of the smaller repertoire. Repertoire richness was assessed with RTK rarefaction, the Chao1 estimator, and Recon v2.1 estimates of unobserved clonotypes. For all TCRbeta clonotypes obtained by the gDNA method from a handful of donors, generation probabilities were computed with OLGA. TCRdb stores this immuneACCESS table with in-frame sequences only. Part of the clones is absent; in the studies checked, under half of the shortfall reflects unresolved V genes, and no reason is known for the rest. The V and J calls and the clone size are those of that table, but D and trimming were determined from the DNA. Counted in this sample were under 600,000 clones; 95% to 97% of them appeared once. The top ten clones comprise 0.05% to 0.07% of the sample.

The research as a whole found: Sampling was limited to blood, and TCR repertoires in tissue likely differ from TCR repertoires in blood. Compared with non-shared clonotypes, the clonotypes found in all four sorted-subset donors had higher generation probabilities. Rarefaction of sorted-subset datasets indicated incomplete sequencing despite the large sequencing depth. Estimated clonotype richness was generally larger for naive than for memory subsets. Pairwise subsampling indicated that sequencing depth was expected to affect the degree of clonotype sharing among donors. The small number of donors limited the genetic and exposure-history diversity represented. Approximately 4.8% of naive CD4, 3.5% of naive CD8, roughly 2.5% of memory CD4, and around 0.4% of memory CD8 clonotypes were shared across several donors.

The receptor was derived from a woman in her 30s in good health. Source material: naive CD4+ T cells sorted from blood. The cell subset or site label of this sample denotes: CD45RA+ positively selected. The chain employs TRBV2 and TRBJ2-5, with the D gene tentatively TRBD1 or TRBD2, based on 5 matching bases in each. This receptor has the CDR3 CASSAGLAKETQYF. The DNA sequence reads TGTGCCAGCAGTGCGGGGCTGGCTAAAGAGACCCAGTACTTC.